The 24 T cell receptor beta chains presented below share a single source sample, sequenced in a study of T cell responses to AZD1222 COVID-19 vaccine. Sequencing used immunoSEQ multiplex PCR; TCRdb keeps in-frame clones, though not all of them. The sample includes 110,000 to 150,000 clones, roughly nine tenths of them seen just once. The sample here was peripheral blood, taken on day 0 of AZD1222 vaccination. These receptors came from an adult in good health.

The chain recombines TRBV4-1 with TRBJ1-1; the D gene is possibly TRBD1 (5 bases). Per the germline V gene, CDR1 is MGHRA and CDR2 is YSYEKL. Trimming took 4 bases from V and 5 from J, leaving 23 bases between them. The CDR3 consists of 17 residues. In nucleotides, the CDR3 is TGCGCCAGCAGCCTCGGACAATTCTCTCCCACTTTTACTGAAGCTTTCTTT. Translating it yields CASSLGQFSPTFTEAFF.

The rearrangement uses TRBV19 and TRBJ2-2, with D hard to call. The J call may not be correct, given that the DNA end is closer to TRBJ1-4. Germline values: CDR1 LNHDA, CDR2 SQIVND (reference sequence). The CDR3 runs 12 residues. The CDR3: CASSMARTKLFF. The CDR3 nucleotides are TGTGCCAGTAGTATGGCCCGAACAAAACTGTTTTTT.

The V gene is TRBV28, the J gene TRBJ2-7; 8 bases line up with TRBD2. CDR3 length: 14 amino acids. The ends lost 5 bases at V and 2 bases at J; junction bases unmatched: 5. Germline-derived CDR1 and CDR2 are MDHEN and SYDVKM. The CDR3 region is CASSIAGRTYEQYF. DNA of the CDR3: TGTGCCAGCAGTATAGCGGGACGGACCTACGAGCAGTACTTC.

The J gene is TRBJ1-3, the V gene TRBV5-6; D is uncertain. The V gene lost 3 bases and the J gene lost 0 bases, with 13 bases spanning the gap. Germline V gene sequence: CDR1 SGHDT, CDR2 YYEEEE. This CDR3 comprises 16 residues. CDR3 residues: CASSSPRWLSGNTIYF. CDR3 DNA: TGTGCCAGCAGCTCCCCGAGGTGGCTCTCTGGAAACACCATATATTTT. Full variable domain (outside the CDR3, taken from reference TRBV5-6 and TRBJ1-3): DAGVTQSPTHLIKTRGQQVTLRCSPKSGHDTVSWYQQALGQGPQFIFQYYEEEERQRGNFPDRFSGHQFPNYSSELNVNALLLGDSALYLCASSSPRWLSGNTIYFGEGSWLTVV.

This clone is labeled medium-sized. The V and J genes are TRBV13 and TRBJ1-3, with no clear D. With 5 bases removed from V and 4 bases from J, the gap between germline ends came to 12 bases. The CDR3 is 14 amino acids. Germline CDR1 reads PRHDT; CDR2 reads FYEKMQ (reference sequence). The CDR3 is CASSPPMEGNTIYF. DNA for the CDR3: TGTGCCAGCAGCCCTCCCATGGAGGGAAACACCATATATTTT.

About this clone itself: The sample contains more than one DNA sequence encoding this CDR3. This rearrangement joins TRBV5-1 to TRBJ1-3, with 7 bases identical to TRBD1. The V segment lost 2 bases and the J segment 2 bases; nucleotides outside the gene matches: 1. This CDR3 is built from 14 residues. CDR1 is SGHRS and CDR2 is YFSETQ in the germline V gene. CDR3 loop: CASSLGTAGNTIYF. The CDR3 bases are TGCGCCAGCAGCTTAGGGACAGCTGGAAACACCATATATTTT. The full variable domain, its missing parts supplied by reference TRBV5-1 and TRBJ1-3, is KAGVTQTPRYLIKTRGQQVTLSCSPISGHRSVSWYQQTPGQGLQFLFEYFSETQRNKGNFPGRFSGRQFSNSRSEMNVSTLELGDSALYLCASSLGTAGNTIYFGEGSWLTVV.

V gene TRBV11-2 combines with J gene TRBJ2-1, with unresolved D. V shed 5 bases and J shed 8 bases, with 16 bases lying between them. The CDR3 extends over 14 amino acids. In germline, CDR1 is SGHAT, CDR2 FQNNGV. As DNA, the CDR3 is TGTGCCAGCAGCCTGAAAAGGGATGTCGATGAGCAGTTCTTC. Protein: CASSLKRDVDEQFF.

Notes on this clone: This sample includes further DNA sequences coding for the same CDR3. The chain employs TRBV12-3 or TRBV12-4 and TRBJ2-7; unclear D gene. V lost 1 base and J lost 3, with 1 base in between. The CDR3 is 11 amino acids. The CDR3 spells CASSLGYEQYF. As DNA, the CDR3 is TGTGCCAGCAGTTTAGGCTACGAGCAGTACTTC.

The rearrangement joins TRBV19 to TRBJ2-7; 8 bases are a match to TRBD1. V shed 5 bases and J 2 bases; nucleotides not matched to a gene: 8. The CDR3 is 15 amino acids. Germline lookup yields CDR1 LNHDA and CDR2 SQIVND (reference sequence). The DNA for the CDR3 is TGTGCCAGTAGTCCCTCAAGGACAGGGACCTACGAGCAGTACTTC. Residues: CASSPSRTGTYEQYF.

This clone was seen a single time. This rearrangement joins TRBV27 to TRBJ1-5; D gene uncertain. Germline CDR1 reads MNHEY; CDR2 reads SMNVEV (reference sequence). V dropped 6 bases and J dropped 3 bases, with 9 bases sitting between them. The CDR3 spans 13 residues. This CDR3 reads CASSYSPNQPQHF. The CDR3 bases are TGTGCCAGCAGCTACAGTCCCAATCAGCCCCAGCATTTT.

This chain links TRBV28 with TRBJ2-1; 11 positions agree with TRBD2. Germline V lookup: CDR1 MDHEN, CDR2 SYDVKM. Germline trimming cut 8 bases from V and 1 base from J; bases unmatched to any gene: 7. The length of the CDR3 is 16 residues. The CDR3: CASGISGRASYNEQFF. The CDR3 DNA reads TGTGCCAGCGGGATTAGCGGGAGGGCGTCCTACAATGAGCAGTTCTTC.

The rearrangement joins TRBV6-5 to TRBJ1-2; tentatively, D is TRBD1 (5 bases). Germline V gene sequence: CDR1 MNHEY, CDR2 SVGAGI. V was pared by 5 bases and J by 2 bases, with 15 bases between. The CDR3 is made up of 15 amino acids. The CDR3 reads CASSPTPGQNYGYTF. The CDR3 DNA reads as TGTGCCAGCAGTCCTACACCGGGGCAGAACTATGGCTACACCTTC.

This chain uses TRBV6-1 with TRBJ1-5; TRBD1 might be the D (5 bases). V was shortened by 1 base and J by 1 base, with 5 bases between the two germline ends. CDR1 is MNHNS, CDR2 SASEGT, per germline. This CDR3 region has 14 residues. CDR3 bases: TGTGCCAGCAGTGAAGGACAGAGCAATCAGCCCCAGCATTTT. Protein product: CASSEGQSNQPQHF.

This clone occurred once. The chain joins TRBV6-1 to TRBJ2-1; D call uncertain. The length of the CDR3 is 11 residues. The germline V and J ends were trimmed by 2 bases and 9 bases, with 5 bases remaining between them. The germline V gene encodes CDR1 MNHNS and CDR2 SASEGT. The CDR3 nucleotides are TGTGCCAGCAGTGAAAGGCGTGAGCAGTTCTTC. It encodes CASSERREQFF.

V is TRBV28 and J is TRBJ1-2; D not certain. Germline V gene lookup returns CDR1 MDHEN and CDR2 SYDVKM. The CDR3 consists of 15 residues. Trimming cost V 3 bases and J 8 bases, with 19 bases left between them. Written as DNA, the CDR3 is TGTGCCAGCAGTTTTGGCAGCCTTTCCTTAGGGGGCTACACCTTC. Protein sequence: CASSFGSLSLGGYTF.

This clone appeared once. The V call is TRBV15, the J call TRBJ1-2; D call uncertain. The CDR3 runs to 17 residues. Germline V lookup: CDR1 LNHNV, CDR2 YYDKDF (reference sequence). Deletions cut 0 bases from V and 4 bases from J, with 18 bases between. The CDR3 nucleotides read TGTGCCACCAGCAGAGATGGGTCGGTCTCCCTCCCCTATGGCTACACCTTC. Encoded protein: CATSRDGSVSLPYGYTF.

This chain links TRBV5-1 with TRBJ2-7, with D unclear. Germline loops: CDR1 SGHRS, CDR2 YFSETQ. This CDR3 is built from 12 residues. V was trimmed by 2 bases and J by 3 bases, leaving 6 bases between them. The CDR3 sequence: CASSFNGYEQYF. As DNA, the CDR3 is TGCGCCAGCAGCTTCAATGGCTACGAGCAGTACTTC.

The rearrangement joins TRBV28 to TRBJ2-3; D may be TRBD2 (6 bases). Trimming left V 6 bases short and J 2 bases short, with 15 bases between. Germline-derived CDR1 and CDR2 are MDHEN and SYDVKM. This CDR3 is 15 amino acids long. The CDR3 loop reads CASSLSGGATDTQYF. Here the CDR3 DNA reads TGTGCCAGCAGCCTGAGCGGAGGGGCCACAGATACGCAGTATTTT.

The chain employs TRBV11-2 and TRBJ1-4; D is unclear. Germline CDR1 reads SGHAT; CDR2 reads FQNNGV. The CDR3 is 16 amino acids. V dropped 0 bases and J dropped 5 bases, with 13 bases sitting between them. The chain's CDR3 is CASSLDLGSRNEKLFF. CDR3 sequence (DNA): TGTGCCAGCAGCTTAGATCTGGGCTCCCGGAATGAAAAACTGTTTTTT.

This clone was detected only once. This chain links TRBV6-5 with TRBJ1-1; D perhaps matches TRBD1 (5 bases). The CDR3 covers 13 residues. CDR1 and CDR2 (germline): MNHEY, SVGAGI. V lost 2 bases to trimming and J lost 5 bases, with 9 bases between them. CDR3 DNA sequence: TGTGCCAGCAGTTACGACAGCAAGACTGAAGCTTTCTTT. Amino acid sequence: CASSYDSKTEAFF.

The CDR3 loop reads CASSLVLNYGYTF. CDR3 nucleotides: TGTGCCAGCAGTTTGGTGTTGAACTATGGCTACACCTTC. This sequence joins TRBV12-3 or TRBV12-4 and TRBJ1-2; D unclear. The V and J ends lost 3 bases and 2 bases respectively, with 7 bases between them. The CDR3 length is 13 residues.

The chain uses TRBV5-1 and TRBJ2-5; 13 bases are shared with TRBD2. Looked up from germline, CDR1 is SGHRS and CDR2 is YFSETQ. The CDR3 consists of 17 residues. Trimming cost V 0 bases and J 1 base; bases outside gene matches: 3. The chain's CDR3 is CASSLGGTSGAQETQYF. In DNA form, the CDR3 reads TGCGCCAGCAGCTTGGGGGGGACTAGCGGGGCCCAAGAGACCCAGTACTTC.

The rearrangement uses TRBV2 and TRBJ1-2; tentative D call: TRBD1 (5 bases). The length of the CDR3 is 15 residues. V shed 8 bases and J shed 3 bases, with 19 bases lying between them. Per germline, CDR1 SNHLY and CDR2 FYNNEI. The CDR3: CASVFPGPLDYGYTF. In nucleotides, the CDR3 is TGTGCCAGCGTGTTTCCAGGGCCCCTGGACTATGGCTACACCTTC.

V and J are TRBV2 and TRBJ2-3, with TRBD2 as a possible D gene (6 bases). The CDR3 extends over 13 amino acids. V was cut by 7 bases and J by 2 bases, with 10 bases left in between. The germline gives CDR1 SNHLY, CDR2 FYNNEI. This chain's CDR3 is CASTSESTDTQYF. CDR3 coding DNA: TGTGCCAGCACTAGCGAGTCCACAGATACGCAGTATTTT.